Listed here are 15 T cell receptor beta chains from one sample, sequenced in a study of STAT3 mutations in large granular lymphocyte leukemia. The study, taken as a whole, reports: In T-cell large granular lymphocyte leukemia, about half of patients showed multiple immunodominant subclonotypes.

For these receptors, no antigen is known. Clones were read by immunoSEQ multiplex PCR, and TCRdb kept only the in-frame ones, dropping some. The sample carries 17,000 or so clones, 70% to 90% recorded once. The specimen sequenced was peripheral blood mononuclear cells. These TCRs come from a man over 45 with T-cell large granular lymphocyte leukemia. Some clones in this sample may be carry-over from other donors' samples.

The V and J genes are TRBV29-1 and TRBJ1-1; 8 bases agree with TRBD1. Germline assignment: CDR1 SQVTM and CDR2 ANQGSEA. V was clipped by 6 bases and J by 6 bases; unmatched bases: 9. The CDR3 length is 13 residues. The CDR3 sequence is CSVQGQGGPEAFF. Here the CDR3 DNA reads TGCAGCGTGCAAGGACAGGGAGGACCTGAAGCTTTCTTT.

This clone was seen a few times. This chain connects TRBV7-9 to TRBJ1-4; D is unresolved. V was trimmed by 5 bases and J by 3 bases, leaving 4 bases between them. Germline lookup yields CDR1 SEHNR and CDR2 FQNEAQ (reference sequence). The CDR3 sequence is 12 residues long. The CDR3 sequence is CASSASNEKLFF. The CDR3 DNA follows: TGTGCCAGCAGCGCCTCTAATGAAAAACTGTTTTTT.

Sample share makes this clone medium-sized. The J gene is TRBJ2-1, the V gene TRBV7-2; 10 bases line up with TRBD1. V shed 1 base and J 9 bases; nucleotides not matched to a gene: 6. CDR3 length: 15 amino acids. Germline V lookup: CDR1 SGHTA, CDR2 FQGNSA. For the CDR3, the DNA is TGTGCCAGCAGCTTAGAGGTGACAGGGGGCGCTGAGCAGTTCTTC. This sequence encodes CASSLEVTGGAEQFF.

The chain employs TRBV18 and TRBJ2-3; D is tentatively TRBD1 or TRBD2 (6 bases each). This CDR3 has 19 residues. V lost 0 bases to trimming and J lost 3 bases, with 22 bases between them. CDR1 KGHSH and CDR2 LQKENI come from the germline V gene. The CDR3 DNA sequence: TGTGCCAGCTCACCACCGTTGGTTTCAATGGGGGGCTTAACAGATACGCAGTATTTT. It is translated as CASSPPLVSMGGLTDTQYF.

This clone is termed medium-sized. The chain uses TRBV15 and TRBJ1-5; no definite D call. The V end was cut by 5 bases, the J end by 5 bases, with 7 bases between. The CDR3 has 12 residues. Germline V gives CDR1 LNHNV, CDR2 YYDKDF (reference sequence). This chain's CDR3 is CATSFWDQPQHF. CDR3 coding DNA: TGTGCCACCAGCTTCTGGGATCAGCCCCAGCATTTT.

The gene calls are TRBV7-9 and TRBJ2-7; a weak D match, TRBD2 (5 bases). The CDR3 contains 11 residues. Deletions cut 4 bases from V and 9 bases from J, with 10 bases between. Germline V gene sequence: CDR1 SEHNR, CDR2 FQNEAQ (reference sequence). The CDR3 loop is CASSSRGTQYF. In nucleotides, the CDR3 is TGTGCCAGCAGCTCCCGGGGAACGCAGTACTTC.

As DNA, the CDR3 is TGTGCCAGTAGTATAACTTGGGGGGTCAGCAATCAGCCCCAGCATTTT. Amino acids: CASSITWGVSNQPQHF. The genes are TRBV19 and TRBJ1-5; D may be TRBD1 (5 bases). This CDR3 contains 16 residues. The V end was cut by 2 bases, the J end by 1 base, with 12 bases between. Germline V CDR1 and CDR2: LNHDA, SQIVND (reference sequence). Variable domain in full (rest from reference TRBV19 and TRBJ1-5): DGGITQSPKYLFRKEGQNVTLSCEQNLNHDAMYWYRQDPGQGLRLIYYSQIVNDFQKGDIAEGYSVSREKKESFPLTVTSAQKNPTAFYLCASSITWGVSNQPQHFGDGTRLSIL.

This clone was seen a handful of times. This specimen includes other DNA sequences encoding the same CDR3. The V gene is TRBV28, the J gene TRBJ1-5; no definite D call. Germline assignment: CDR1 MDHEN and CDR2 SYDVKM. The CDR3 extends over 12 amino acids. V dropped 7 bases and J dropped 2 bases, with 6 bases sitting between them. The CDR3 region is CASNRGNQPQHF. CDR3 DNA: TGTGCCAGCAATAGGGGCAATCAGCCCCAGCATTTT. Based on the CDR3 plus reference TRBV28 and TRBJ1-5, the full variable domain is DVKVTQSSRYLVKRTGEKVFLECVQDMDHENMFWYRQDPGLGLRLIYFSYDVKMKEKGDIPEGYSVSREKKERFSLILESASTNQTSMYLCASNRGNQPQHFGDGTRLSIL.

This clone occurred once. This chain uses TRBV2 with TRBJ2-2, with 9 bases lining up with TRBD2. This CDR3 spans 15 amino acids. Germline CDR1 reads SNHLY; CDR2 reads FYNNEI. With V trimmed by 6 bases and J by 6 bases, 8 bases remained unmatched. The CDR3 coding sequence is TGTGCCAGCAGATCCCTGCGGGGGGGACCCGGGGAGCTGTTTTTT. It translates to CASRSLRGGPGELFF.

V and J are TRBV7-9 and TRBJ2-7; TRBD1 or TRBD2 may be the D gene (5 bases each). V was trimmed by 4 bases and J by 9 bases, leaving 28 bases between them. CDR1 is SEHNR and CDR2 is FQNEAQ in the germline V gene (reference sequence). The CDR3 contains 17 residues. The CDR3 region has the DNA TGTGCCAGCAGCTCCCTCAACCCCGGGACGGTGCTACGAGGGCAGTACTTC. Protein product: CASSSLNPGTVLRGQYF.

The gene calls are TRBV6-5 and TRBJ2-7; no definite D call. Germline values: CDR1 MNHEY, CDR2 SVGAGI. The CDR3 has 13 amino acids. V was cut by 8 bases and J by 3 bases, with 14 bases left in between. As DNA, the CDR3 is TGTGCCAGCTCTAGGCATTACGGCTACGAGCAGTACTTC. Its translation is CASSRHYGYEQYF.

Here the CDR3 DNA reads TGTGCCTGGAGTGTAAGGTCCGGACGGCGGGAGGGCCCGTTCTTC. Amino acids: CAWSVRSGRREGPFF. The chain carries TRBV30 and TRBJ2-1; TRBD2 matches at 9 bases. The length of the CDR3 is 15 residues. Per the germline V gene, CDR1 is GTSNPN and CDR2 is SVGIG (reference sequence). J lost 15 bases, V lost 0 bases, and 15 bases had no gene match.

The chain couples TRBV6-4 to TRBJ2-5; no firm D call. V was pared by 2 bases and J by 5 bases, with 12 bases between. The CDR3 runs 14 residues. Germline V CDR1 and CDR2: MRHNA, SNTAGT. The chain's CDR3 is CASSDISFRETQYF. CDR3 nucleotides: TGTGCCAGCAGTGACATCTCTTTCCGGGAGACCCAGTACTTC.

J is TRBJ2-1 and V is TRBV28, with D unresolved. Germline V CDR1 and CDR2: MDHEN, SYDVKM. V lost 1 base and J lost 6, with 4 bases in between. The CDR3 has 12 residues. CDR3 sequence (DNA): TGTGCCAGCAGTTTATACGCCAATGAGCAGTTCTTC. Its protein product is CASSLYANEQFF.

Worth noting for this clone: The germline gene is not matched at one end of the junction; a read error may be the cause. The CDR3 loop is CASSLAGGRGPDTQYF. CDR3 bases: TGTGCTAGCAGCTTAGCAGGGGGGCGCGGCCCAGATACGCAGTATTTT. V gene TRBV7-7 combines with J gene TRBJ2-3, with a tentative D call TRBD1 (7 bases). Germline loops: CDR1 SSHAT, CDR2 FNYEAQ (reference sequence). CDR3 length: 16 amino acids.